In its sample, the clone carrying this T cell receptor (beta chain) was seen a few times. The record originates from a study of human T cells and chemical hapten exposure. The ends were cut back, 2 bases at V and 0 bases at J, with 4 bases in the middle. The CDR3 runs to 13 residues. CDR1 is LGHDT and CDR2 is YNNKEL in the germline V gene (reference sequence). It was the library that attached unique molecular identifiers to individual cDNA molecules. TCRdb analysed the RACE reads with MiXCR anew, one entry per CDR3 protein. The data contain roughly 180,000 distinct CDR3 sequences, approximately 20% of them singletons. Sample time point: patch test 1, 2 weeks after DPC sensitization. As for treatment: therapeutic diphenylcyclopropenone sensitization with weekly scalp DPC.

This chain joins TRBV3-1 and TRBJ2-5; D not resolved. The sequences come from whole blood, collected in connection with sensitization to the hapten diphenylcyclopropenone (DPC). The TCR comes from a woman in her 50s with alopecia areata. Some clones in this sample may be carry-over from other donors' samples. The CDR3 DNA is TGTGCCAGCAGCCAATTGTACCAAGAGACCCAGTACTTC. This sequence encodes CASSQLYQETQYF.